This TCR beta chain was documented in a study of vaccination and CD4 T cells after COVID-19. Trimming at V came to 1 base and at J to 6 bases, leaving 5 bases not matched to a gene. CDR3 length: 13 amino acids. CDR1 and CDR2 (germline): DFQATT, SNEGSKA (reference sequence). The Oncomine TCR Beta short-read assay generated sequence data from the DNA of cultured CD4+ T cells. MiXCR, run by TCRdb on the PCR reads, gives a single entry per CDR3 protein. This sample has some 16,000 distinct CDR3 sequences, with 52% found just once. A remark on this clonotype: Antigen: not known.

Treatment reported: roughly ten-day PBMC culture with coronavirus spike peptide pools or control peptides (ViraFEST assay). Sequencing was performed on CD4+ T cells from blood, cultured in vitro, taken before SARS-CoV-2 vaccination. V gene TRBV20-1 combines with J gene TRBJ1-2; 7 positions match TRBD1. This clonotype was sampled from a human donor who had recovered from COVID-19. This chain's CDR3 is CSARVGRGDGYTF. DNA of the CDR3: TGCAGTGCTAGAGTTGGCAGGGGGGATGGCTACACCTTC.